Listed here are 8 T cell receptor beta chains from one sample, sequenced in a study of OX40 agonist ivuxolimab in advanced cancers. Only in-frame clones appear in the TCRdb table, and some are missing; sequencing was by immunoSEQ multiplex PCR. The table records about 30,000 clones, 84% of them present only once. The input for sequencing was CD4+ or CD8+ T cells sorted from blood, taken in a trial of the OX40 agonist ivuxolimab. The source of these receptors is an adult with an advanced solid tumor such as melanoma, head and neck, liver or kidney cancer.

The CDR3 loop reads CASSLLAGGPGEQFF. CDR3 in DNA: TGTGCCAGCAGTCTACTAGCGGGAGGGCCGGGGGAGCAGTTCTTC. This chain uses TRBV27 with TRBJ2-1; 13 positions match TRBD2. Losses at the gene ends were 5 bases for V and 10 bases for J; bases not matched to a gene: 8. CDR3 size: 15 residues. From germline, CDR1 is MNHEY and CDR2 SMNVEV (reference sequence).

The chain recombines TRBV4-1 with TRBJ2-7, with D unresolved. The ends were cut back, 3 bases at V and 5 bases at J, with 5 bases in the middle. The CDR3 is made up of 11 amino acids. Germline values: CDR1 MGHRA, CDR2 YSYEKL. CDR3 sequence reads: CASSHLNEQYF. CDR3 nucleotide sequence: TGCGCCAGCAGCCACCTAAACGAGCAGTACTTC.

The V gene is TRBV19, the J gene TRBJ1-1, with 8 bases lining up with TRBD1. This CDR3 has 13 residues. The germline V gene encodes CDR1 LNHDA and CDR2 SQIVND (reference sequence). V lost 4 bases to trimming and J lost 6 bases; unmatched junction nucleotides: 4. CDR3 amino acids: CASSSQGASEAFF. CDR3 coding DNA: TGTGCCAGTAGTAGCCAGGGGGCCTCTGAAGCTTTCTTT.

This chain connects TRBV6-5 to TRBJ1-5; D gene uncertain. The CDR3 totals 13 residues. Trimming removed 0 bases at V and 6 bases at J, with 6 bases between. Per the germline V gene, CDR1 is MNHEY and CDR2 is SVGAGI. The CDR3 coding sequence is TGTGCCAGCAGTTACTCGATTCGTCAGCCCCAGCATTTT. It is translated as CASSYSIRQPQHF.

The chain is built from TRBV27 and TRBJ2-6; a weak D match, TRBD2 (8 bases). V was cut by 5 bases and J by 0 bases, with 20 bases left in between. The CDR3 contains 19 residues. Looked up from germline, CDR1 is MNHEY and CDR2 is SMNVEV (reference sequence). The chain's CDR3 is CASSREGAGPRSGANVLTF. The DNA for the CDR3 is TGTGCCAGCAGTCGGGAGGGGGCAGGCCCACGCTCTGGGGCCAACGTCCTGACTTTC.

The chain is built from TRBV16 and TRBJ2-7; TRBD1 might be the D (5 bases). Trimming removed 2 bases at V and 0 bases at J, with 11 bases between. CDR1 and CDR2 from the germline V gene are KGHSY and FQNENV. This CDR3 region has 15 residues. This CDR3 reads CASSQEDTVSYEQYF. CDR3 bases: TGTGCCAGCAGCCAAGAGGACACGGTCTCCTACGAGCAGTACTTC.

This chain links TRBV6-5 with TRBJ2-1; no firm D call. This CDR3 has 12 amino acids. V lost 3 bases and J 5 bases, leaving 5 bases between the germline ends. The V gene's germline CDR1 is MNHEY and CDR2 SVGAGI. The CDR3 is CASSYPDNEQFF. For the CDR3, the DNA is TGTGCCAGCAGTTATCCTGACAATGAGCAGTTCTTC.

The chain uses TRBV12-1 and TRBJ1-2; no check of the table's D call, TRBD1, against the DNA was made. TRBV12-1 is labeled a pseudogene. The length of the CDR3 is 17 residues. CDR3 DNA: TGTGCCAGCAGCTTTGATGTCAGGGTAGGGGATTTCTATGGCTACACCTTC. This encodes CASSFDVRVGDFYGYTF.